The 5 T cell receptor beta chains below all came from one sample that was sequenced in a study of T cell responses to AZD1222 COVID-19 vaccine. Repertoires were generated with immunoSEQ multiplex PCR, while TCRdb's copy carries only in-frame clones and drops some. In the table there are 180,000 or so clones, about 95% of which are singletons. Sequences were derived from peripheral blood, sampled on day 0 of AZD1222 vaccination. These receptors were collected from an adult in good health.

The chain recombines TRBV19 with TRBJ2-3; D ambiguous. With 3 bases removed from V and 4 bases from J, the gap between germline ends came to 5 bases. Germline V lookup: CDR1 LNHDA, CDR2 SQIVND (reference sequence). The CDR3 is 12 amino acids. CDR3 nucleotide sequence: TGTGCCAGTAGTATTTCGGCAGATACGCAGTATTTT. This gives the protein CASSISADTQYF.

This clone occurred once. The J gene is TRBJ2-7, the V gene TRBV5-1; TRBD2 aligns across 10 bases. The V gene's germline CDR1 is SGHRS and CDR2 YFSETQ. This CDR3 has 15 amino acids. V shed 4 bases, J shed 3 bases, and the junction held 7 bases outside the gene matches. In DNA form, the CDR3 reads TGCGCCAGCAGCCATACTAGCGGGAATCTCTACGAGCAGTACTTC. Protein sequence: CASSHTSGNLYEQYF. The full variable domain, with the rest looked up from reference TRBV5-1 and TRBJ2-7, is KAGVTQTPRYLIKTRGQQVTLSCSPISGHRSVSWYQQTPGQGLQFLFEYFSETQRNKGNFPGRFSGRQFSNSRSEMNVSTLELGDSALYLCASSHTSGNLYEQYFGPGTRLTVT.

The chain employs TRBV21-1 and TRBJ2-1; the table's D call TRBD2 went unverified against the DNA. TRBV21-1 has pseudogene status. This CDR3 comprises 17 residues. The CDR3: CASSKAGYGISYNEQFF. In DNA form, the CDR3 reads TGTGCCAGCAGCAAAGCCGGGTACGGAATCTCCTACAATGAGCAGTTCTTC.

The genes are TRBV28 and TRBJ2-7; D is unresolved. The germline CDR1 and CDR2 sequences are MDHEN and SYDVKM. The CDR3 is 12 amino acids. Trimming left V 6 bases short and J 2 bases short, with 8 bases between. The CDR3 coding sequence is TGTGCCAGCAGACAGAAAGCCTACGAGCAGTACTTC. This translates into CASRQKAYEQYF.

This clone was observed a single time. The chain joins TRBV7-2 to TRBJ1-5; TRBD1 matches at 7 bases. This CDR3 comprises 15 residues. Germline-derived CDR1 and CDR2 are SGHTA and FQGNSA. V gave up 5 bases and J gave up 4 bases; unmatched junction bases: 8. The CDR3 region is CASSPRGRGNQPQHF. The CDR3 DNA is TGTGCCAGCAGCCCACGGGGCAGGGGGAATCAGCCCCAGCATTTT.